These 18 T cell receptor beta chains originate from one sample sequenced in a study of OX40 agonist ivuxolimab in advanced cancers. The library was made by the immunoSEQ multiplex PCR assay. This immuneACCESS table, as held by TCRdb, lists in-frame sequences with V and J called but not all clones. Of the missing ones, under half trace to an unresolved V gene in checked studies; the others have no known cause. For this sample the table gives around 45,000 clones, of which 75% to 85% were detected only once. 2.6% of the sample is held by the ten biggest clonotypes. The source was CD4+ or CD8+ T cells sorted from blood, collected in a trial of the OX40 agonist ivuxolimab. The receptors come from an adult with an advanced solid tumor such as melanoma, head and neck, liver or kidney cancer.

By frequency in the sample, this clone is medium-sized (0.01 to 0.1%). The chain joins TRBV30 to TRBJ1-4, with a tentative D call TRBD1 (5 bases). Germline V gene lookup returns CDR1 GTSNPN and CDR2 SVGIG (reference sequence). V was pared by 2 bases and J by 4 bases, with 14 bases between. The CDR3 sequence is 15 residues long. The CDR3 sequence: CAWSYVGGINEKLFF. CDR3 coding DNA: TGTGCCTGGAGTTACGTTGGGGGTATTAATGAAAAACTGTTTTTT.

This chain connects TRBV7-2 to TRBJ2-3, with TRBD2 identical over 9 bases. Germline values: CDR1 SGHTA, CDR2 FQGNSA. Germline trimming cut 2 bases from V and 3 bases from J; bases unmatched to any gene: 6. The CDR3 is 16 residues long. The CDR3 nucleotides read TGTGCCAGCAGCTTATACCCGGGACTAGCAACAGATACGCAGTATTTT. Translated: CASSLYPGLATDTQYF.

The V and J genes are TRBV21-1 and TRBJ1-2. TRBV21-1 is a pseudogene segment. CDR3 length equals 12 residues. The DNA for the CDR3 is TGTGCCAGCAGCATAAGGGTCTATGGCTACACCTTC. Translated: CASSIRVYGYTF.

The V call is TRBV10-3, the J call TRBJ2-7; the match to TRBD1 covers 7 bases. Germline trimming cut 10 bases from V and 3 bases from J; bases unmatched to any gene: 6. The CDR3 is 12 amino acids. CDR1 is ENHRY and CDR2 is SYGVKD in the germline V gene. The CDR3 here is CASTQGSYEQYF. CDR3 coding DNA: TGTGCCAGCACACAGGGGAGCTACGAGCAGTACTTC.

This sequence joins TRBV6-6 and TRBJ2-7; 7 positions agree with TRBD1. The CDR3 totals 13 residues. After removal of 9 bases from V and 3 bases from J, the junction contained 8 bases not matched to a gene. CDR1 and CDR2 from the germline V gene are MNHNY and SVGAGI (reference sequence). CDR3 bases: TGTGCCAGTACCGGACAGGCAAGCTACGAGCAGTACTTC. Its protein is CASTGQASYEQYF.

The chain recombines TRBV11-2 with TRBJ2-7, with D perhaps assigned TRBD1 or TRBD2 (5 bases each). The CDR3 spans 15 residues. The germline CDR1 and CDR2 sequences are SGHAT and FQNNGV. V lost 1 base, J lost 5 bases, and 15 bases lay in between. The CDR3 sequence is CASSLAGGGQDEQYF. The CDR3 region has the DNA TGTGCCAGCAGCTTAGCGGGTGGGGGTCAGGACGAGCAGTACTTC.

The chain links TRBV19 to TRBJ1-4, with 7 bases lining up with TRBD1. Germline CDR1 reads LNHDA; CDR2 reads SQIVND (reference sequence). The CDR3 runs to 15 residues. Unmatched junction bases numbered 11, after V lost 5 bases and J lost 8 bases. The DNA of the CDR3 is TGTGCCAGTAGTCCCCAACAGGGGATAAACGAAAAACTGTTTTTT. Translating it yields CASSPQQGINEKLFF. The entire variable domain, with the rest obtained from reference TRBV19 and TRBJ1-4, is as follows: DGGITQSPKYLFRKEGQNVTLSCEQNLNHDAMYWYRQDPGQGLRLIYYSQIVNDFQKGDIAEGYSVSREKKESFPLTVTSAQKNPTAFYLCASSPQQGINEKLFFGSGTQLSVL.

This chain joins TRBV29-1 and TRBJ1-1; D unresolved. Trimming left V 6 bases short and J 4 bases short, with 12 bases between. The CDR3 covers 12 residues. Germline values: CDR1 SQVTM, CDR2 ANQGSEA. CDR3 sequence reads: CSVNNVGTEAFF. DNA for the CDR3: TGCAGCGTAAATAACGTTGGCACTGAAGCTTTCTTT.

The V gene is TRBV19, the J gene TRBJ2-7; D is ambiguous. This CDR3 has 14 residues. Germline V gene sequence: CDR1 LNHDA, CDR2 SQIVND (reference sequence). With 6 bases removed from V and 0 bases from J, the gap between germline ends came to 12 bases. CDR3 nucleotide sequence: TGTGCCAGTAGACCGACCGCGTCCTCCTACGAGCAGTACTTC. Residues: CASRPTASSYEQYF. Full variable domain (outside the CDR3, taken from reference TRBV19 and TRBJ2-7): DGGITQSPKYLFRKEGQNVTLSCEQNLNHDAMYWYRQDPGQGLRLIYYSQIVNDFQKGDIAEGYSVSREKKESFPLTVTSAQKNPTAFYLCASRPTASSYEQYFGPGTRLTVT.

As concerns this clone: The junction departs from germline at one end; a sequencing error may be responsible. V is TRBV10-3 and J is TRBJ2-7, with D maybe TRBD1 (6 bases). This CDR3 contains 13 residues. The V gene's germline CDR1 is ENHRY and CDR2 SYGVKD. Here the CDR3 DNA reads TGTGCCAGCAGTAGACCACAGGGTATCGAGCAGTACTTC. Protein: CASSRPQGIEQYF.

The chain is built from TRBV7-7 and TRBJ2-2; a weak D match, TRBD2 (5 bases). CDR1 and CDR2 (germline): SSHAT, FNYEAQ (reference sequence). The CDR3 has 13 residues. Trimming shortened V by 5 bases and J by 5 bases, and 9 bases separated the two germline ends. In DNA form, the CDR3 reads TGTGCCAGCAGCCCTGGACTGACCGGGGAGCTGTTTTTT. This translates into CASSPGLTGELFF.

This clone was observed a handful of times. The chain couples TRBV5-1 to TRBJ2-7, with 7 bases fitting TRBD1. Germline CDR1 SGHRS, CDR2 YFSETQ. CDR3 length: 15 residues. Trimming removed 4 bases from V and 6 bases from J; junction bases left unmatched: 13. The CDR3 loop reads CASSAPGTAVAEQYF. DNA of the CDR3: TGCGCCAGCAGCGCTCCCGGGACAGCCGTGGCCGAGCAGTACTTC.

This clone rates as medium-sized (0.01 to 0.1%). V usage is TRBV15 and J usage is TRBJ1-2, with D possibly being TRBD1 (6 bases). CDR1 and CDR2 from the germline V gene are LNHNV and YYDKDF (reference sequence). The CDR3 contains 16 residues. V was pared by 5 bases and J by 5 bases, with 21 bases between. The CDR3 DNA reads as TGTGCCACCAGCGGATTAAGAGGGGGGGATTGGTATGGCTACACCTTC. The encoded protein is CATSGLRGGDWYGYTF.

The chain uses TRBV27 and TRBJ1-5; possibly TRBD1 for D (6 bases). CDR1 MNHEY and CDR2 SMNVEV come from the germline V gene (reference sequence). The length of the CDR3 is 14 residues. The ends were cut back, 5 bases at V and 2 bases at J, with 10 bases in the middle. The CDR3 coding sequence is TGTGCCAGCAGTCCCAGGGGCGGCAATCAGCCCCAGCATTTT. It translates to CASSPRGGNQPQHF.

V is TRBV19 and J is TRBJ1-5, with 8 bases fitting TRBD1. Germline values: CDR1 LNHDA, CDR2 SQIVND (reference sequence). The CDR3 sequence is 13 residues long. V dropped 5 bases and J dropped 6; count of bases not matched to a gene: 3. The CDR3 region is CASSETGVQPQHF. The CDR3 bases are TGTGCCAGTAGTGAGACAGGGGTTCAGCCCCAGCATTTT.

This clone was recorded a few times. The V gene is TRBV7-9, the J gene TRBJ2-3, with a weak D call TRBD2 (5 bases). CDR3 length: 10 amino acids. V lost 11 bases to trimming and J lost 6 bases, with 9 bases between them. Germline V gene sequence: CDR1 SEHNR, CDR2 FQNEAQ (reference sequence). CDR3 sequence reads: CAGESDTQYF. The CDR3 DNA is TGTGCCGGGGAGAGCGATACGCAGTATTTT.

This clone was found once. The V gene is TRBV11-1, the J gene TRBJ1-1, with a possible D match to TRBD1 (5 bases). This CDR3 has 12 residues. Germline V gene sequence: CDR1 SGHAT, CDR2 FQDESV (reference sequence). V was shortened by 2 bases and J by 11 bases, with 12 bases between the two germline ends. The DNA for the CDR3 is TGTGCCAGCAGCTTACTTGGCAGGGACGCTTTCTTT. Translated, it gives CASSLLGRDAFF.

This chain joins TRBV7-2 and TRBJ2-7, with a weak D call TRBD1 (5 bases). From germline, CDR1 is SGHTA and CDR2 FQGNSA. This CDR3 is built from 13 residues. Trimming removed 5 bases at V and 6 bases at J, with 14 bases between. CDR3 in amino acids: CASSPPRVGEQYF. CDR3 DNA: TGTGCCAGCAGCCCCCCCAGGGTAGGCGAGCAGTACTTC.